The 5 T cell receptor beta chains reported below all come from one sample, sequenced in a study of T cells in Graves' hyperthyroidism and ophthalmopathy. Amplification yielded TCR beta CDR3 regions, with RNA transcripts as the source. First-round RT-PCR targeting the TCR CDR3 was performed with the HTBI primer set. Each CDR3 protein is one row after TCRdb ran MiXCR on the multiplex PCR reads. The data contain 410,000 or so distinct CDR3 sequences, about 14% of them singletons. The sequencing sample was made of blood. These receptors were collected from a man between 18 and 29 years old with Graves' ophthalmopathy.

This clonotype was picked up many times. This chain connects TRBV29-1 to TRBJ2-7, with 13 bases aligning to TRBD2. The CDR3 loop spans 14 amino acids. V lost 5 bases and J lost 3; bases outside the gene matches: 4. Germline CDR1 SQVTM, CDR2 ANQGSEA. CDR3 in amino acids: CSVRTSGGGYEQYF. CDR3 sequence (DNA): TGCAGCGTTCGGACTAGCGGGGGTGGCTACGAGCAGTACTTC.

This clonotype showed up many times. The chain joins TRBV18 to TRBJ2-1; 7 nucleotides match TRBD2. The CDR3 totals 14 residues. Germline loops: CDR1 KGHSH, CDR2 LQKENI. V lost 4 bases and J lost 4; bases outside the gene matches: 4. Written as DNA, the CDR3 is TGTGCCAGCTCACTTTCTAGCGGTTACAATGAGCAGTTCTTC. It yields the protein CASSLSSGYNEQFF.

At least ten counts were recorded for this clonotype. The chain joins TRBV7-9 to TRBJ2-3; 8 bases map to TRBD1. The CDR3 consists of 14 residues. Germline V gene sequence: CDR1 SEHNR, CDR2 FQNEAQ (reference sequence). V shed 5 bases, J shed 1 base, and the junction held 2 bases outside the gene matches. CDR3: CASSDRGGTDTQYF. The CDR3 DNA is TGTGCCAGCAGCGACAGGGGAGGCACAGATACGCAGTATTTT. The full variable domain, in which reference TRBV7-9 and TRBJ2-3 provide the parts outside the CDR3, is DTGVSQNPRHKITKRGQNVTFRCDPISEHNRLYWYRQTLGQGPEFLTYFQNEAQLEKSRLLSDRFSAERPKGSFSTLEIQRTEQGDSAMYLCASSDRGGTDTQYFGPGTRLTVL.

This clonotype was picked up many times. The rearrangement joins TRBV12-3 or TRBV12-4 to TRBJ2-1, with TRBD2 matching 12 bases. V gave up 7 bases and J gave up 8 bases; unmatched junction bases: 6. The CDR3 length is 14 residues. The CDR3 here is CASTQTSGSDEQFF. CDR3 in DNA: TGTGCCAGCACCCAGACTAGCGGGAGCGATGAGCAGTTCTTC.

The rearrangement joins TRBV7-9 to TRBJ1-1; TRBD1 matches 9 bases. Germline V gene data show CDR1 as SEHNR and CDR2 as FQNEAQ (reference sequence). The CDR3 is 15 residues long. V gave up 5 bases and J gave up 5 bases; unmatched junction bases: 9. CDR3: CASSQYTGGITEAFF. CDR3 nucleotides: TGTGCCAGCAGCCAATATACAGGGGGCATTACTGAAGCTTTCTTT.